The T cell receptor beta chain under discussion was sequenced for a study of cytomegalovirus exposure and HLA in healthy donors. Study-level points and caveats: The classifier was said to identify cytomegalovirus status with high specificity and sensitivity. Later analysis suggested most CMV-associated TCR beta chains were HLA-restricted.

Trimming left V 4 bases short and J 4 bases short, with 13 bases between. The germline V gene has CDR1 SEHNR and CDR2 FQNEAQ (reference sequence). This CDR3 is 14 amino acids long. This clone has just a few counts. Its specificity is unknown. The PCR ran on 60 Vbeta and 13 Jbeta primers. The method was immunoSEQ multiplex PCR; TCRdb's version includes in-frame clones alone and lacks a portion of them. Of 100,000 or so clones in the sample, under 85% were seen once. The material sequenced was PBMCs. The sequence was obtained from a man aged 35 to 55 in good health and CMV-seronegative. The chain carries TRBV7-9 and TRBJ2-5; possible D gene TRBD2, 7 bases. The CDR3 region is CASSWGGAGETQYF. CDR3 coding DNA: TGTGCCAGCAGCTGGGGGGGCGCGGGAGAGACCCAGTACTTC.